This is a list of T cell receptor beta chains from one sample in a study of T-cell reconstitution after alpha-beta-depleted transplantation in children. TCRdb called the PCR reads again in MiXCR, with one record for every CDR3 protein. In the table there are 350,000 to 450,000 distinct CDR3 sequences, 10% to 15% of which are singletons. The sample here was PBMCs, taken from the stem cell graft. These receptors were obtained from a human donor who donated a stem cell graft to a child with Fanconi anemia. The CDR3 runs from the conserved cysteine through the conserved F or W. Fields, in order: D gene, J gene, V gene, clone size, CDR3 protein, CDR3 DNA. D genes are given only for firm matches. Not all rows give a size; the values are once, few, many and, for expanded clones, a class.

>.|TRBJ2-5|TRBV11-2|few
CASSLEGTSETQYF
TGTGCCAGCAGCTTAGAAGGGACGAGTGAGACCCAGTACTTC
>TRBD1|TRBJ1-6|TRBV4-3|few
CASSQGGRGLLGGSPLHF
TGCGCCAGCAGCCAAGGAGGGAGGGGGCTGCTTGGAGGTTCACCCCTCCACTTT
>.|TRBJ1-5|TRBV18|.
CVSSPAGNQPQHF
TGTGTCAGCTCACCAGCTGGCAATCAGCCCCAGCATTTT
>TRBD1|TRBJ2-5|TRBV13|.
CAASTGTGTGETQYF
TGTGCCGCAAGTACCGGGACAGGGACAGGGGAGACCCAGTACTTC
>TRBD1|TRBJ2-2|TRBV7-2|many
CASSRGQGRTGELFF
TGTGCCAGCAGCCGCGGACAGGGGCGCACCGGGGAGCTGTTTTTT
>.|TRBJ1-1|TRBV20-1|.
CSARDRGAEAFF
TGCAGTGCTAGAGACAGGGGCGCTGAAGCTTTCTTT
>TRBD1|TRBJ2-5|TRBV28|few
CASSWTGGAQETQYF
TGTGCCAGCAGTTGGACAGGGGGCGCCCAGGAGACCCAGTACTTC
>.|TRBJ2-5|TRBV20-1|many
CSARDYGGQETQYF
TGCAGTGCTAGAGATTACGGAGGGCAAGAGACCCAGTACTTC
>TRBD2|TRBJ2-5|TRBV12-3/TRBV12-4|many
CASSLRLAGTQYF
TGTGCCAGCAGTCTCCGACTAGCGGGGACCCAGTACTTC
>.|TRBJ2-7|TRBV7-2|.
CASSRSPGRLSPQYF
TGTGCCAGCAGTCGAAGTCCGGGCCGGCTTTCTCCGCAGTACTTC
>.|TRBJ2-2|TRBV7-2|.
CASTWGAGTGELFF
TGTGCCAGCACCTGGGGGGCTGGCACCGGGGAGCTGTTTTTT
>.|TRBJ1-2|TRBV4-3|once
CASSQDAGVGSYGYTF
TGCGCCAGCAGCCAAGATGCGGGTGTAGGGTCCTATGGCTACACCTTC
>TRBD2|TRBJ2-3|TRBV9|many
CASSPGLVGTDTQYF
TGTGCCAGCAGCCCGGGACTAGTTGGCACAGATACGCAGTATTTT
>.|TRBJ2-3|TRBV5-1|many
CASSLGESTDTQYF
TGCGCCAGCAGCTTAGGGGAGAGCACAGATACGCAGTATTTT
>.|TRBJ1-1|TRBV5-5|few
CASSFFTGVNTEAFF
TGTGCCAGCAGCTTTTTTACAGGCGTGAACACTGAAGCTTTCTTT
>.|TRBJ1-3|TRBV12-3/TRBV12-4|.
CASSPRGQSGNTIYF
TGTGCCAGCAGTCCCCGCGGACAATCTGGAAACACCATATATTTT
>TRBD1|TRBJ1-1|TRBV5-1|many
CASSLAGQGKAEAFF
TGCGCCAGCAGCTTAGCCGGACAGGGAAAGGCTGAAGCTTTCTTT
>.|TRBJ2-7|TRBV12-3/TRBV12-4|many
CASSSQMYEQYF
TGTGCCAGCAGTTCCCAGATGTACGAGCAGTACTTC
>.|TRBJ1-2|TRBV7-2|.
CAGTALSNYGYTF
TGTGCCGGGACCGCACTTTCTAACTATGGCTACACCTTC
>TRBD1|TRBJ2-7|TRBV29-1|many
CSVDSGTGGDEQYF
TGCAGCGTTGACTCCGGGACAGGGGGCGACGAGCAGTACTTC
>TRBD1|TRBJ1-5|TRBV20-1|few
CSASEGGWQPQHF
TGCAGTGCTAGTGAAGGGGGCTGGCAGCCCCAGCATTTT
>.|TRBJ2-5|TRBV20-1|.
CSARDLLRGAETQYF
TGCAGTGCTAGAGACCTACTCAGGGGGGCAGAGACCCAGTACTTC
>TRBD2|TRBJ2-3|TRBV20-1|.
CSARDWDASGGAPDTQYF
TGCAGTGCTAGAGATTGGGATGCTAGCGGGGGGGCCCCAGATACGCAGTATTTT
>.|TRBJ1-4|TRBV7-8|.
CASSLAGGALNEKLFF
TGTGCCAGCAGCTTAGCCGGAGGGGCTCTTAATGAAAAACTGTTTTTT
>.|TRBJ2-3|TRBV9|many
CASNWGGAYTDTQYF
TGTGCCAGCAATTGGGGCGGGGCATACACAGATACGCAGTATTTT
>.|TRBJ1-3|TRBV25-1|.
CASIKGSTIYF
TGTGCCAGCATAAAAGGCAGCACCATATATTTT
>TRBD2|TRBJ2-3|TRBV29-1|.
CSVIGGSIGRADTQYF
TGCAGCGTTATCGGGGGGTCGATAGGGCGCGCAGATACGCAGTATTTT
>.|TRBJ2-1|TRBV12-3/TRBV12-4|many
CASRQEALYNEQFF
TGTGCCAGCAGACAGGAGGCCCTCTACAATGAGCAGTTCTTC
>.|TRBJ2-1|TRBV18|few
CASSEGAVSSYNEQFF
TGTGCCAGCTCAGAGGGCGCAGTAAGCTCCTACAATGAGCAGTTCTTC
>TRBD1|TRBJ1-1|TRBV5-5|few
CASSFSQGAGTEAFF
TGTGCCAGCAGCTTTAGTCAGGGGGCAGGAACTGAAGCTTTCTTT
>.|TRBJ1-3|TRBV12-3/TRBV12-4|.
CASSLWGSGNTIYF
TGTGCCAGCAGTTTGTGGGGCTCTGGAAACACCATATATTTT
>.|TRBJ2-1|TRBV7-3|.
CASSLTHRSYNEQFF
TGTGCCAGCAGCTTAACCCATCGCTCCTACAATGAGCAGTTCTTC
>.|TRBJ1-4|TRBV7-8|many
CASSLDTMDEKLFF
TGTGCCAGCAGCTTAGACACTATGGACGAAAAACTGTTTTTT
>.|TRBJ2-3|TRBV10-3|many
CAISEHTDTQYF
TGTGCCATCAGTGAGCACACGGATACGCAGTATTTT
>.|TRBJ2-1|TRBV10-3|many
CAISEGADNEQFF
TGTGCCATCAGTGAAGGGGCCGACAATGAGCAGTTCTTC
>TRBD1|TRBJ1-2|TRBV7-9|.
CASTPGQGYGYTF
TGTGCCAGCACGCCGGGACAGGGGTATGGCTACACCTTC
>.|TRBJ2-7|TRBV7-6|few
CASSLIAGDEQYF
TGTGCCAGCAGCTTAATAGCCGGCGACGAGCAGTACTTC
>TRBD1|TRBJ2-3|TRBV10-3|few
CAISGFAEDRQKFGDTQYF
TGTGCCATCAGTGGTTTCGCTGAGGACAGGCAAAAGTTTGGAGATACGCAGTATTTT
>TRBD2|TRBJ2-5|TRBV2|many
CASSEIVGGDQETQYF
TGTGCCAGCAGTGAAATTGTTGGGGGGGATCAAGAGACCCAGTACTTC
>.|TRBJ1-5|TRBV20-1|.
CSERAGVGQPQHF
TGCAGTGAAAGGGCCGGGGTTGGACAGCCCCAGCATTTT
>.|TRBJ2-2|TRBV11-2|many
CASSLSWGTGELFF
TGTGCCAGCAGCTTAAGTTGGGGCACCGGGGAGCTGTTTTTT
>TRBD2|TRBJ2-1|TRBV20-1|few
CSAYLAGGRQFF
TGCAGTGCTTATCTAGCGGGGGGACGGCAGTTCTTC
>.|TRBJ1-1|TRBV5-6|.
CASSLAGAHSEAFF
TGTGCCAGCAGCTTGGCAGGGGCCCATTCCGAGGCTTTCTTT
>.|TRBJ1-2|TRBV10-2|many
CASSESRQKRYGYTF
TGCGCCAGCAGTGAGTCACGGCAGAAAAGATATGGCTACACCTTC
>.|TRBJ1-1|TRBV28|.
CASSSIDRTEAFF
TGTGCCAGCAGTTCCATAGATAGGACTGAAGCTTTCTTT
>.|TRBJ2-1|TRBV28|many
CASSPGTWGEQFF
TGTGCCAGCAGTCCCGGGACGTGGGGAGAGCAGTTCTTC
>.|TRBJ1-5|TRBV20-1|.
CSATSGSPNQPQHF
TGCAGTGCTACCTCGGGGTCCCCCAATCAGCCCCAGCATTTT
>.|TRBJ1-5|TRBV4-2|few
CASRHIQGGENQPQHF
TGTGCCAGCAGGCATATTCAGGGAGGGGAGAATCAGCCCCAGCATTTT
>.|TRBJ2-5|TRBV29-1|.
CSVSIQSETQYF
TGCAGCGTTTCAATCCAGTCCGAGACCCAGTACTTC
>.|TRBJ1-1|TRBV25-1|many
CASRRNGWNTEAFF
TGTGCCAGCAGGAGGAACGGTTGGAACACTGAAGCTTTCTTT
>.|TRBJ1-2|TRBV20-1|.
CSARGAGPYGYTF
TGCAGTGCTAGAGGGGCAGGCCCCTATGGCTACACCTTC
>.|TRBJ2-3|TRBV6-5|many
CASRWGDTQYF
TGTGCCAGCAGATGGGGCGATACGCAGTATTTT
>.|TRBJ2-3|TRBV20-1|many
CSIGDPTDTQYF
TGCAGTATTGGGGACCCCACAGATACGCAGTATTTT
>.|TRBJ2-6|TRBV2|.
CASSGGLPGANVLTF
TGTGCCAGCAGTGGGGGTCTCCCTGGGGCCAACGTCCTGACTTTC
>.|TRBJ1-5|TRBV12-3/TRBV12-4|.
CASSPTGRSLAPQHF
TGTGCCAGCAGTCCCACGGGACGGTCTCTTGCGCCCCAGCATTTT
>TRBD1|TRBJ1-2|TRBV7-9|few
CASSSGQGAIYGYTF
TGTGCCAGCAGCTCCGGACAGGGGGCGATCTATGGCTACACCTTC
>.|TRBJ2-5|TRBV4-3|few
CASSQNRQETQYF
TGCGCCAGCAGCCAAAATCGCCAAGAGACCCAGTACTTC
>.|TRBJ2-5|TRBV11-2|many
CASSLAGAGETQYF
TGTGCCAGCAGCTTGGCAGGGGCTGGGGAGACCCAGTACTTC